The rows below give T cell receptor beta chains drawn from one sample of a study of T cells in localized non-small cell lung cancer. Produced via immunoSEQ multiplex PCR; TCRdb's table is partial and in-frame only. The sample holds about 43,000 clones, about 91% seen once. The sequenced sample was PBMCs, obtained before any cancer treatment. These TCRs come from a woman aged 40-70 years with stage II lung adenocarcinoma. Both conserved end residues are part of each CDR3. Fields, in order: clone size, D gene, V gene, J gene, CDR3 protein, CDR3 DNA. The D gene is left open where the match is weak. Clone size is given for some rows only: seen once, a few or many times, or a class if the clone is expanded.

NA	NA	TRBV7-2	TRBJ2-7	CASSRQGSPNYEQYF	TGTGCCAGCAGCCGTCAGGGGTCTCCCAATTACGAGCAGTACTTC
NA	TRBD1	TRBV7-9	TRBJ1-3	CASTRPRTGLSGNTIYF	TGTGCCAGCACCCGACCGAGGACAGGCCTCTCTGGAAACACCATATATTTT
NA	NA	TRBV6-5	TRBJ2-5	CASSYGTVKETQYF	TGTGCCAGCAGTTACGGGACGGTGAAAGAGACCCAGTACTTC
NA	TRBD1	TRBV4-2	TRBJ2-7	CASSQGQRYEQYF	TGTGCCAGCAGCCAGGGACAGCGCTACGAGCAGTACTTC
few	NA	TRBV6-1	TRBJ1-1	CASSEDSVNTEAFF	TGTGCCAGCAGTGAAGACTCCGTGAACACTGAAGCTTTCTTT
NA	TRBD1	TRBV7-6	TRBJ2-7	CASSADREYEQYF	TGTGCCAGCAGCGCGGACAGGGAGTACGAGCAGTACTTC
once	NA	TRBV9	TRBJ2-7	CASSVDSRPQEQYF	TGTGCCAGCAGCGTAGACAGTCGACCGCAGGAGCAGTACTTC
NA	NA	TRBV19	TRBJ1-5	CASSMGQEDQPQHF	TGTGCCAGTAGTATGGGGCAGGAGGATCAGCCCCAGCATTTT
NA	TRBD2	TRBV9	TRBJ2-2	CASSADRGGANPGELFF	TGTGCCAGCAGCGCAGACCGCGGGGGGGCTAACCCCGGGGAGCTGTTTTTT
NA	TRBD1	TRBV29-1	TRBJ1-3	CSVSYGTGEGNTIYF	TGCAGCGTTTCTTATGGGACAGGGGAGGGAAACACCATATATTTT
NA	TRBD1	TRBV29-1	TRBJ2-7	CSVDRGPREQYF	TGCAGCGTAGACAGGGGCCCCCGCGAGCAGTACTTC
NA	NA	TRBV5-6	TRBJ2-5	CASSFGAGHGETQYF	TGTGCCAGCAGCTTCGGAGCGGGACACGGGGAGACCCAGTACTTC
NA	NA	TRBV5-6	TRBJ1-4	CASSLIATNEKLFF	TGTGCCAGCAGCTTGATAGCAACTAATGAAAAACTGTTTTTT
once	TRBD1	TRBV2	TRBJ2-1	CASSWDRGGNEQFF	TGTGCCAGCAGTTGGGACAGGGGGGGGAATGAGCAGTTCTTC
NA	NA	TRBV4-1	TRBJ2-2	CASSQDRVRGELFF	TGCGCCAGCAGCCAAGATCGCGTCAGGGGGGAGCTGTTTTTT